This record looks at one TCR beta chain sequence and its context. It lacks a known antigen. The input lacks base qualities; no much larger clone sits a single base away. This record belongs to a study of blood T cell repertoires in COVID-19 (dated by TCRdb to the early 2020s). A note on the overall study: The collaborator samples originated in the United States, Italy and Spain and spanned the acute and convalescent phases of COVID-19. The prospective study material was composed of cDNA or gDNA derived from T cells, B-cell-depleted T cells, or PBMCs. Deeply sampled blood TCRbeta repertoires from subjects exposed to, actively infected with, or recovered from COVID-19 were included in the dataset. A freely available public database, intended as a resource for researchers studying the immune response to SARS-CoV-2, is where the repertoires were released. Samples were obtained from the ongoing ImmuneRACE study (first 160 participants) and from about 1,300 subjects provided by 6 global collaborators. Sample metadata almost always included a de-identified subject ID, COVID-19 status, age in years and sex. Where available, HLA class I and class II types were obtained from metadata supplied by the sample provider rather than from assay-based typing.

Points the paper makes about the study in general: The quantity of clinical and demographic metadata differed by source and by participant and was supplied without curation.

At one collaborating source in Seattle, patients were enrolled during active infection and were followed longitudinally through the course of disease. The collaborating institutions used their own protocols to collect whole blood in K2EDTA tubes. For TCRbeta analysis, collaborators shipped samples in one of three forms: frozen whole blood, isolated PBMCs, or DNA extracted from either of those sample types. Measured from the cysteine to the phenylalanine, the CDR3 is 15 residues long. This entry keeps only the CDR3 DNA: 45 bases, framed from base 1. V ends up 5 bases short and J 2 bases short, with an unmatched junction base count of 2. The germline V gene (reference sequence) specifies MNHNY as CDR1 and SVGAGI as CDR2. The immunoSEQ Assay, a bias-controlled multiplex PCR, was used to amplify TCRbeta CDR3 regions from genomic DNA. As for the authors' bioinformatics: The number of nucleated cells in each sample was estimated by amplification of reference gene primers within the assay. Sequence reads were collapsed and filtered to measure the absolute abundance of every unique TCRbeta CDR3 rearrangement. For each sample, productive Simpson clonality was calculated as the square root of Simpson's diversity index across productive rearrangements. Entries here come from immuneACCESS through TCRdb and include only in-frame sequences with V and J called. Some clones fail to appear in such tables; in the studies checked, an unresolved V gene covers under half of the shortfall, and the cause of the remainder is unknown. That table supplies the V and J calls and clone size; D and trimming were determined from the DNA. Recorded for this sample are under 200,000 clones; about 83% of them occurred a single time. The ten largest account for under 3.5% of the sample.

The clonotype originates from a woman of 80 years or more with COVID-19, enrolled during active disease. The chain uses TRBV6-6 and TRBJ1-6, with 8 bases matching TRBD1. The material sequenced was peripheral blood. The DNA is TGTGCCAGCAGTAGCAGGGGGCCCTATAATTCACCCCTCCACTTT. Its protein product is CASSSRGPYNSPLHF.